This TCR beta chain was captured by sequencing in a study of CD8 T cells in ankylosing spondylitis. Overall study findings and caveats: Some of these motif variants have turned up before, in reports on reactive arthritis synovial fluid and blood.

This clonotype was picked up a small number of times. Its antigen remains unknown. Germline CDR1 reads SGDLS; CDR2 reads YYNGEE. V lost 0 bases to trimming and J lost 2 bases, with 14 bases between them. This CDR3 contains 16 residues. Quantitative 5'-RACE with molecular barcodes produced the TCR beta libraries. TCRdb re-called the 5' RACE reads through MiXCR, storing one row per CDR3 protein. This table holds around 90,000 distinct CDR3 sequences, roughly 30% found once. The sample consisted of blood, either unsorted or a sorted T cell fraction (not recorded which). This sequence originates from a male donor with ankylosing spondylitis or in good health (not recorded which). The chain is built from TRBV9 and TRBJ1-2, with a weak D call TRBD1 (6 bases). CDR3 nucleotides: TGTGCCAGCAGCGTAGACCCAGGCAGGGGCAACTATGGCTACACCTTC. Translating gives CASSVDPGRGNYGYTF.